The 5 T cell receptor beta chains reported below all come from one sample, sequenced in a study of beta chain features in type 1 diabetes. Findings and limits, study-wide: Shorter TCRB CDR3s, moderately but significantly so, marked every one of the four CD4+ subsets in Type 1 diabetes patients.

These receptors' targets are unknown. The isolated RNA, all of it, was reverse transcribed, so expressed TCRB transcripts were what got sequenced. Profiling relied on immunoSEQ multiplex PCR, and the TCRdb table lists in-frame clones only, not all of them. The data hold around 160,000 clones, with roughly 9% observed a single time. The sample comprised central memory CD4+ T cells from blood. These receptors were taken from a woman in her 30s with type 1 diabetes.

This clone was seen a handful of times. The gene calls are TRBV10-3 and TRBJ2-1, with 9 bases lining up with TRBD2. Germline lookup yields CDR1 ENHRY and CDR2 SYGVKD. The junction had 3 bases not matched to a gene; V was cut back by 7 bases and J by 2 bases. The CDR3 contains 14 residues. The CDR3, as DNA: TGTGCCATCACTGCTAGCGGGGCCTACAATGAGCAGTTCTTC. Its protein product is CAITASGAYNEQFF.

This clone came up a few times. This chain joins TRBV4-1 and TRBJ1-5; 7 nucleotides line up with TRBD1. Germline loops: CDR1 MGHRA, CDR2 YSYEKL. J lost 5 bases, V lost 4 bases, and 2 bases had no gene match. The CDR3 is made up of 13 amino acids. DNA of the CDR3: TGCGCCAGCAGCCGACAGGGTCATCAGCCCCAGCATTTT. This codes for CASSRQGHQPQHF.

This clone was counted between two and nine times. Other DNA sequences in this specimen translate into the identical CDR3. The chain uses TRBV19 and TRBJ2-3, with TRBD2 identical over 9 bases. This CDR3 region has 13 residues. CDR1 is LNHDA and CDR2 is SQIVND in the germline V gene (reference sequence). V lost 3 bases to trimming and J lost 6 bases; unmatched junction nucleotides: 1. The CDR3 DNA is TGTGCCAGTAGTATCGGACTAGCGGATACGCAGTATTTT. Protein sequence: CASSIGLADTQYF.

The gene calls are TRBV28 and TRBJ2-7, with a tentative D call TRBD2 (6 bases). Germline lookup yields CDR1 MDHEN and CDR2 SYDVKM. V lost 5 bases, J lost 4 bases, and 12 bases lay in between. The CDR3 runs 13 residues. The CDR3 bases are TGTGCCAGCAGTGGGGTGACTAGTTACGAGCAGTACTTC. It codes for CASSGVTSYEQYF. The whole variable domain, remainder taken from reference TRBV28 and TRBJ2-7, is DVKVTQSSRYLVKRTGEKVFLECVQDMDHENMFWYRQDPGLGLRLIYFSYDVKMKEKGDIPEGYSVSREKKERFSLILESASTNQTSMYLCASSGVTSYEQYFGPGTRLTVT.

The chain recombines TRBV27 with TRBJ2-1; possible D gene TRBD1, 6 bases. Germline CDR1 MNHEY, CDR2 SMNVEV (reference sequence). Trimming cost V 6 bases and J 6 bases, with 18 bases left between them. The CDR3 spans 15 residues. CDR3 DNA sequence: TGTGCCAGCAGAACCGGGACATCGAGGGGCAATGAGCAGTTCTTC. This sequence encodes CASRTGTSRGNEQFF.